The clone carrying this T cell receptor (beta chain) was recorded at least ten times. The antigen remains undetermined. The sample belongs to a study of T cells in Graves' hyperthyroidism and ophthalmopathy. Overall study: Once the initial diagnosis was made, peripheral blood was obtained before any treatment.

CDR3 length: 17 residues. CDR1 is SQVTM, CDR2 ANQGSEA, per germline. Germline trimming cut 6 bases from V and 0 bases from J; bases unmatched to any gene: 13. Researchers amplified the TCR beta CDR3 regions from RNA transcripts. An initial round of RT-PCR targeting the TCR CDR3 relied on the HTBI primer set. Using its own MiXCR run on the multiplex PCR reads, TCRdb lists one record per CDR3 protein. The repertoire holds more than 500,000 distinct CDR3 sequences, with around 15% as singletons. Study-wide points: The majority of expanded thyroid clonotypes above 0.001 also appeared in blood.

The chain joins TRBV29-1 to TRBJ2-7; 11 nucleotides align to TRBD1. The specimen was blood. This receptor was obtained from a woman aged 25 to 39 with Graves' hyperthyroidism. CDR3 DNA sequence: TGCAGCGTAAAAAGGACAGGGGGCGGGTCCTACTCCTACGAGCAGTACTTC. Encoded protein: CSVKRTGGGSYSYEQYF.